This entry describes one T cell receptor beta chain. In Seattle, patients joined the study during active infection and were tracked longitudinally. Methods used by the authors: Reference gene primer amplification in the assay estimated nucleated cell counts. Clones were read by immunoSEQ multiplex PCR, and TCRdb kept only the in-frame ones, dropping some. V and J calls and clone size are copied from that table; D and trimming were computed from the DNA. The sample holds more than 200,000 clones, more than 85% seen once. Deletions cut 2 bases from V and 4 bases from J, with 11 bases between. CDR3 size: 14 residues. Germline V gene data show CDR1 as SGDLS and CDR2 as YYNGEE. This specimen comes from a study of blood T cell repertoires in COVID-19. Study-wide background: Sites across the United States, Italy and Spain contributed samples from acute and convalescent COVID-19. Sources were T cells, B-cell-depleted T cells, or PBMCs; the material itself was cDNA or gDNA.

Sequencing was performed on peripheral blood. The chain links TRBV9 to TRBJ2-3, with D perhaps matching TRBD2 (6 bases). The TCR was taken from a woman aged 55-70 years with COVID-19, enrolled during active disease. CDR3 loop: CASSVSPSADTQYF. CDR3 bases: TGTGCCAGCAGCGTCAGTCCTAGCGCAGATACGCAGTATTTT. The full variable domain, its missing parts supplied by reference TRBV9 and TRBJ2-3, is DSGVTQTPKHLITATGQRVTLRCSPRSGDLSVYWYQQSLDQGLQFLIQYYNGEERAKGNILERFSAQQFPDLHSELNLSSLELGDSALYFCASSVSPSADTQYFGPGTRLTVL.